One and the same sample provided the 9 T cell receptor beta chains below, sequenced in a study of T-cell reconstitution after alpha-beta-depleted transplantation in children (dated by TCRdb to 2016 to 2017). The method was PCR. Data came from an Illumina HiSeq 2500. To normalize quantification of the TCRbeta repertoire, the TCR libraries were built with molecular barcoding that relied on unique molecular identifiers. The public reads were run again by TCRdb, first through fastp at Q25 and then through MiXCR, and only productive beta chains were kept. Identical CDR3 proteins give one entry, which carries the most common genes and DNA. Counted in this sample were 100,000 or so distinct CDR3 sequences; about 8% of them appeared once. The ten largest clones take up roughly 15% of the sample. Read against the paper, the sample's treatment or condition label means: allogeneic hematopoietic cell transplantation with graft depleted of TCRalphabeta T cells and CD19 B cells.

Here the sequenced sample was PBMCs, taken before TCRalphabeta/CD19-depleted stem cell transplant. The receptor source for this set is a boy between 2 and 10 years old with acute lymphoblastic leukemia, due to receive a stem cell transplant.

This sequence joins TRBV7-8 and TRBJ1-3; TRBD1 might be the D (5 bases). CDR1 is SGHVS, CDR2 FQNEAQ, per germline. The CDR3 extends over 17 amino acids. V lost 0 bases and J lost 0, with 12 bases in between. The DNA for the CDR3 is TGTGCCAGCAGCTTAGCGCTAGGGGATTACTCTGGAAACACCATATATTTT. Translation gives CASSLALGDYSGNTIYF.

This clonotype came up many times. This chain joins TRBV4-2 and TRBJ2-5, with 7 bases lining up with TRBD1. Germline CDR1 is LGHNA and CDR2 is YNFKEQ. J was trimmed by 1 base and V by 1 base; bases with no gene match: 6. The CDR3 sequence is 16 residues long. The CDR3 DNA reads TGTGCCAGCAGCCAAGTTATCGGGACAGCCCAAGAGACCCAGTACTTC. Translated, it gives CASSQVIGTAQETQYF.

In its sample, this clonotype was seen many times. The CDR3 bases are TGTGCCAGCAGCTTAGCTGGGGGCGTACTGGAAGAGACCCAGTACTTC. Translated, it gives CASSLAGGVLEETQYF. The V and J genes are TRBV7-9 and TRBJ2-5; maybe TRBD1 (6 bases). This CDR3 is built from 16 residues. Germline CDR1 SEHNR, CDR2 FQNEAQ (reference sequence). Trimming took off 0 bases at V and 3 bases at J, with 14 bases between the two ends.

The chain links TRBV4-3 to TRBJ2-5, with no clear D. CDR1 LGHNA and CDR2 YSLEER come from the germline V gene. V lost 0 bases and J lost 1, with 12 bases in between. This CDR3 spans 16 amino acids. CDR3 residues: CASSQDGYMTQETQYF. Here the CDR3 DNA reads TGCGCCAGCAGCCAAGATGGATACATGACCCAAGAGACCCAGTACTTC.

V gene TRBV3-1 combines with J gene TRBJ2-5; D perhaps matches TRBD1 (6 bases). This CDR3 is 15 amino acids long. Per germline, CDR1 LGHDT and CDR2 YNNKEL (reference sequence). V shed 0 bases and J shed 7 bases, with 15 bases lying between them. CDR3 loop: CASSQDGGQGRTQYF. CDR3 bases: TGTGCCAGCAGCCAAGATGGAGGCCAGGGGAGGACCCAGTACTTC.

This clonotype was detected ten times or more. This chain uses TRBV19 with TRBJ2-1; 7 nucleotides agree with TRBD1. The V gene's germline CDR1 is LNHDA and CDR2 SQIVND (reference sequence). V gave up 9 bases and J gave up 3 bases; unmatched junction bases: 11. The CDR3 spans 15 residues. In DNA, the CDR3 is TGTGCCAGCACAAACAGGGGTGGAGTCTACAATGAGCAGTTCTTC. Translated, it gives CASTNRGGVYNEQFF. Full variable domain (missing parts from reference TRBV19 and TRBJ2-1): DGGITQSPKYLFRKEGQNVTLSCEQNLNHDAMYWYRQDPGQGLRLIYYSQIVNDFQKGDIAEGYSVSREKKESFPLTVTSAQKNPTAFYLCASTNRGGVYNEQFFGPGTRLTVL.

In its sample, this clonotype was seen many times. The chain employs TRBV7-2 and TRBJ1-6, with D uncertain. The CDR3 is made up of 14 amino acids. The V and J ends lost 0 bases and 7 bases respectively, with 7 bases between them. CDR1 SGHTA and CDR2 FQGNSA come from the germline V gene. This chain's CDR3 is CASSLAPHNSPLHF. DNA for the CDR3: TGTGCCAGCAGCTTAGCCCCCCACAATTCACCCCTCCACTTT.

This clonotype has at least ten counts. The chain combines TRBV7-8 with TRBJ1-4; 7 positions agree with TRBD1. CDR3 length: 15 amino acids. V was clipped by 5 bases and J by 3 bases; unmatched bases: 6. CDR1 SGHVS and CDR2 FQNEAQ come from the germline V gene. CDR3 in DNA: TGTGCCAGCAGCGTCGTAGGGACAGCTAATGAAAAACTGTTTTTT. This gives the protein CASSVVGTANEKLFF.

This clonotype has ten or more counts. The chain links TRBV27 to TRBJ2-1; no clear D. V gave up 4 bases and J gave up 0 bases, with 13 bases separating them. Germline assignment: CDR1 MNHEY and CDR2 SMNVEV (reference sequence). This CDR3 region has 16 residues. The CDR3 DNA follows: TGTGCCAGCAGTTGGCGAGACGCCGGCTCCTACAATGAGCAGTTCTTC. As protein: CASSWRDAGSYNEQFF.